This entry describes one TCR beta chain. In its sample, this clonotype was seen a few times. Its recognized antigen is unknown. No much larger clone is present one base from it, and per-base qualities are unavailable. This was a case-control study nested in a cohort of healthcare workers in London, UK, who had nasopharyngeal swab PCR tests and blood samples taken every week. Healthcare workers were recruited during the week of the UK lockdown, between 23 and 31 March 2020, and followed weekly for up to roughly 16 weeks. V loses 1 base, J loses 3 bases, and the germline ends lie 10 bases apart. CDR3 length: 14 amino acids, cysteine to phenylalanine. Solely the CDR3 DNA is kept, with 42 bases framed from the first base. CDR1 and CDR2 were assigned from the germline V gene (reference sequence) as LGHDT and YNNKEL. The data are from a study of early T cells in non-severe SARS-CoV-2 infection (dated by TCRdb to the early 2020s). With respect to the entire study: Because TCR sequencing relied on bulk RNA taken from unsorted whole blood, pairing of alpha and beta chains was not possible. Broader findings and caveats from the paper: VDJdb matching was skewed toward anti-spike CD8 responses, so virus-specific expansions were likely underestimated and private and CD4 specificities were missed.

Library creation used 5' RACE. The run used a NextSeq 500. In the TCR library protocol, unique molecular identifiers were attached to individual cDNA molecules to correct for PCR bias and sequencing error. Both TCR alpha and beta chains were sequenced, and tight co-correlation was observed between alpha and beta sequence abundances in each sample. On the study's bioinformatics: V gene, J gene and CDR3 annotation of TCR sequences was performed with Decombinator V4. TCRs were defined as expanded if a significant change between any two time points was detected under a Poisson model with p below 0.0001. TCR abundances were normalised to the total number of TCRs sequenced per sample and expressed as counts per million. TRAV1-2 paired with TRAJ12, TRAJ20 or TRAJ33 defined MAIT TCRs, while TRAV10 paired with TRAJ18 defined iNKT TCRs. A search of VDJdb, accessed on 1 November 2021, was run for TCRs annotated to CMV, EBV and SARS-CoV-2, with TCRs annotated for multiple antigens excluded. Clones were called with MiXCR by TCRdb after fastp trimmed the public reads at Q25, and only in-frame beta chains were retained. CDR3 protein duplicates are merged, each entry listing the most common genes and DNA. These V and J calls rely on TCRdb rather than the paper's analysis. The sample has 55,000 to 75,000 distinct CDR3 sequences on record, 12% of them singletons. The ten top clones hold under 2% of the sample.

The clonotype was recovered from an adult who was a healthcare worker with PCR-confirmed SARS-CoV-2 infection or an uninfected control (not recorded which). Specimen: whole blood. The rearranged chain carries TRBV3-1 and TRBJ2-7; no confident D gene assignment can be made. CDR3 loop: CASSQGHRNYEQYF. At the DNA level, the sequence is TGTGCCAGCAGCCAAGGTCACAGAAACTACGAGCAGTACTTC.